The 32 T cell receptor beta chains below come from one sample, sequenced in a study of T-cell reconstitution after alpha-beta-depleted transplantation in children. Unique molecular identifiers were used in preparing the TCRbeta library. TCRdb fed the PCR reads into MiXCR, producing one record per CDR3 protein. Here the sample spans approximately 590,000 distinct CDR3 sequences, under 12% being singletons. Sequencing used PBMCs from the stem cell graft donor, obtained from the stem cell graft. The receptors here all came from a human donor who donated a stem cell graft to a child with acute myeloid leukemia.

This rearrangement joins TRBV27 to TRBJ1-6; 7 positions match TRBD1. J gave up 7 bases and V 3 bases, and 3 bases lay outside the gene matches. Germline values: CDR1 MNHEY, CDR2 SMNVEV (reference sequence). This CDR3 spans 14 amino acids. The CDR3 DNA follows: TGTGCCAGCAGTTTTCAGGGGGGAAATTCACCCCTCCACTTT. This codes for CASSFQGGNSPLHF.

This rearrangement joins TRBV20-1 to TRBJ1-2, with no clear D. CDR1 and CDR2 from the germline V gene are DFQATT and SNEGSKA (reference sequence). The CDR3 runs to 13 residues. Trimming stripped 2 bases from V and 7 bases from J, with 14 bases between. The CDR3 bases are TGCAGTGCTAGAATATCCCAGATCTCTGGCTACACCTTC. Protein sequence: CSARISQISGYTF.

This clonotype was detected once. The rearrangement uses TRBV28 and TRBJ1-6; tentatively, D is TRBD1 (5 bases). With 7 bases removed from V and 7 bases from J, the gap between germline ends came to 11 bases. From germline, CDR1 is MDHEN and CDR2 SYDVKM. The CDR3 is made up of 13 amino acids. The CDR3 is CASKSRGNSPLHF. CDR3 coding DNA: TGTGCCAGCAAGAGTCGGGGGAATTCACCCCTCCACTTT.

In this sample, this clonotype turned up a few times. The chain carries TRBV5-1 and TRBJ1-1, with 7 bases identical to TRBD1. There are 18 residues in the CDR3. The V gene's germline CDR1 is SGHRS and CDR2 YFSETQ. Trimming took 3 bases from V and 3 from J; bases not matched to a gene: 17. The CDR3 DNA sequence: TGCGCCAGCAGCTCGACACTAGGATTGGGACAGAGGGACACTGAAGCTTTCTTT. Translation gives CASSSTLGLGQRDTEAFF.

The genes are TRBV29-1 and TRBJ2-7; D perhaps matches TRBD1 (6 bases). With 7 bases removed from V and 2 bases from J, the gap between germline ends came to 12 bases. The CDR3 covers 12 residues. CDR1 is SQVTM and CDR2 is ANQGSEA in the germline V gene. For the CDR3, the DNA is TGCAGCGCCTTCGACAGGACCTACGAGCAGTACTTC. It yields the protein CSAFDRTYEQYF.

The CDR3 DNA sequence: TGCAGTGCTAGAATAGCGGGAGCCGAAGAGACCCAGTACTTC. It translates to CSARIAGAEETQYF. This rearrangement joins TRBV20-1 to TRBJ2-5; 9 bases are shared with TRBD2. Germline trimming cut 2 bases from V and 3 bases from J; bases unmatched to any gene: 4. The CDR3 has 14 amino acids. CDR1 DFQATT and CDR2 SNEGSKA come from the germline V gene (reference sequence).

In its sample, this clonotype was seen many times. CDR3 sequence (DNA): TGTGCCAGCAGCTTAGGTGGAGTGAACACTGAAGCTTTCTTT. Translating it yields CASSLGGVNTEAFF. The J gene is TRBJ1-1, the V gene TRBV11-3; no firm D call. Trimming took 1 base from V and 0 from J, leaving 6 bases between them. The CDR3 spans 14 residues. From germline, CDR1 is SGHNT and CDR2 YENEEA.

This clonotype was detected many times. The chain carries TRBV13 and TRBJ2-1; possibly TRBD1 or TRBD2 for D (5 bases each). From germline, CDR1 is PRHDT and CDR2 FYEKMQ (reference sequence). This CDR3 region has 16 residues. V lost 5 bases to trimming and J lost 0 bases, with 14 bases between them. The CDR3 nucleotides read TGTGCCAGCAGCCATCCAGGGACCCTCTCCTACAATGAGCAGTTCTTC. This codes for CASSHPGTLSYNEQFF.

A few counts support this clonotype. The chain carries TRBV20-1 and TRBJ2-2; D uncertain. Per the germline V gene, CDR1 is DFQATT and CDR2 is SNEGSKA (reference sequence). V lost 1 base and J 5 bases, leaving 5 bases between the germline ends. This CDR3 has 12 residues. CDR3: CSARARTGELFF. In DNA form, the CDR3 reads TGCAGTGCTAGAGCAAGAACCGGGGAGCTGTTTTTT.

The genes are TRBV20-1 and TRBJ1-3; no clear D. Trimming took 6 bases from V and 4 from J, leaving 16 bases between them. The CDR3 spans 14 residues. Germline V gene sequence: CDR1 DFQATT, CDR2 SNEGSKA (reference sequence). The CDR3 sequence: CSATDMVLGNTIYF. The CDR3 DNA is TGCAGTGCCACGGATATGGTTCTGGGAAACACCATATATTTT.

Here the CDR3 reads CASRVGPTQYF. DNA for the CDR3: TGTGCCAGCAGGGTCGGGCCTACGCAGTATTTT. This chain joins TRBV6-2 or TRBV6-3 and TRBJ2-3; D call uncertain. Trimming stripped 6 bases from V and 8 bases from J, with 9 bases between. Germline values: CDR1 MNHEY, CDR2 SVGEGT. The CDR3 runs 11 residues.

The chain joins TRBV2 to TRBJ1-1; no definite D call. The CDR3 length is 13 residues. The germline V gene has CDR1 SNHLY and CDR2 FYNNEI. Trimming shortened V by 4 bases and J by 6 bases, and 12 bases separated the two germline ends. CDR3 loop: CASSGIRAAEAFF. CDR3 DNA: TGTGCCAGCAGTGGGATCCGGGCGGCTGAAGCTTTCTTT.

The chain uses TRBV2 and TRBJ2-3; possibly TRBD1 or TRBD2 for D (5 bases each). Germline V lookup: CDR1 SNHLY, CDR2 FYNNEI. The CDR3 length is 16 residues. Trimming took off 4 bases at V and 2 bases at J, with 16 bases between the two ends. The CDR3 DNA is TGTGCCAGCAGTGGAGTCTCCTGGGGGTTCACAGATACGCAGTATTTT. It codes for CASSGVSWGFTDTQYF.

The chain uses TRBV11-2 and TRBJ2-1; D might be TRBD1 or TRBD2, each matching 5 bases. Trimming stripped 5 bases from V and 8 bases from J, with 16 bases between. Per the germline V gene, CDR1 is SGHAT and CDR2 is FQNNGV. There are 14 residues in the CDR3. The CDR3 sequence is CASSPIRGGHEQFF. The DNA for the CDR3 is TGTGCCAGCAGCCCCATCCGGGGCGGGCATGAGCAGTTCTTC.

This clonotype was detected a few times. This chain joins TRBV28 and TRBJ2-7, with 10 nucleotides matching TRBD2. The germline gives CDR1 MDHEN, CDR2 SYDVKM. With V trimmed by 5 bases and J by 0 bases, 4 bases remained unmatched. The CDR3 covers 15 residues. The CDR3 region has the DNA TGTGCCAGCAGTGCTTCTAGCGGGAGCTCCTACGAGCAGTACTTC. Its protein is CASSASSGSSYEQYF.

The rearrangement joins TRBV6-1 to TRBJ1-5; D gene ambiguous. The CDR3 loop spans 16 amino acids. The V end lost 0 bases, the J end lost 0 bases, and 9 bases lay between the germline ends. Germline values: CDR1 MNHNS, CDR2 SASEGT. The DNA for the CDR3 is TGTGCCAGCAGTGAAGCTGCGGGAAATAGCAATCAGCCCCAGCATTTT. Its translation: CASSEAAGNSNQPQHF.

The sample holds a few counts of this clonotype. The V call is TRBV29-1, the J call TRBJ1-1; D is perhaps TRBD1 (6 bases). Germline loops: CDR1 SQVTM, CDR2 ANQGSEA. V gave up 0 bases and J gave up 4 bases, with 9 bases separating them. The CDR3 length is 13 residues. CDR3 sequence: CSVEDGGLTEAFF. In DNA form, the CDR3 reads TGCAGCGTTGAAGATGGGGGGCTCACTGAAGCTTTCTTT.

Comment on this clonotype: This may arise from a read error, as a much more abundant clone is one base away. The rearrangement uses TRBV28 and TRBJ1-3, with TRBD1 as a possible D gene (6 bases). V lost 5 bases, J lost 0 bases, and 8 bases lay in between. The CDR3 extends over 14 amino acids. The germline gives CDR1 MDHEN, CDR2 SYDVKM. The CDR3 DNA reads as TGTGCCAGCAGTATGACAGGCTCTGGAAACACCATATATTTT. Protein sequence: CASSMTGSGNTIYF.

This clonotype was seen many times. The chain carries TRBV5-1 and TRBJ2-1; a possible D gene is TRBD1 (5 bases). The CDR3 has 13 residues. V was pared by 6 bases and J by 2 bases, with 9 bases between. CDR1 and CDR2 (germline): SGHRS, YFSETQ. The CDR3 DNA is TGCGCCAGCAAGCAGGGTACCTACAATGAGCAGTTCTTC. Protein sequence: CASKQGTYNEQFF.

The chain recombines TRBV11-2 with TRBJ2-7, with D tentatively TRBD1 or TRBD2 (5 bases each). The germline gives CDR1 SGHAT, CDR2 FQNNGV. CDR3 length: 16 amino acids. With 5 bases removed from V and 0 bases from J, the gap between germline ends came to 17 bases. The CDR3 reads CASSLDLGRDSYEQYF. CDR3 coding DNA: TGTGCCAGCAGCCTTGACCTGGGACGCGACTCCTACGAGCAGTACTTC.

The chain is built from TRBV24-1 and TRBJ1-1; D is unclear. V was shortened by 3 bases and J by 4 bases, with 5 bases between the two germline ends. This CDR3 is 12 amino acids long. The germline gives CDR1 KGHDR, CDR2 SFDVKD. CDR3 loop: CATSDASTEAFF. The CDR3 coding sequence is TGTGCCACCAGTGATGCGAGCACTGAAGCTTTCTTT.

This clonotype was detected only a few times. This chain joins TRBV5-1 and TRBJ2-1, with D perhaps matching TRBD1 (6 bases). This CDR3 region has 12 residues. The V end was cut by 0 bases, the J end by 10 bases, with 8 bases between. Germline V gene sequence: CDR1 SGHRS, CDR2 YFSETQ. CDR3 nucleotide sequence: TGCGCCAGCAGCTTGGACAGGGAGGAGCAGTTCTTC. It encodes CASSLDREEQFF.

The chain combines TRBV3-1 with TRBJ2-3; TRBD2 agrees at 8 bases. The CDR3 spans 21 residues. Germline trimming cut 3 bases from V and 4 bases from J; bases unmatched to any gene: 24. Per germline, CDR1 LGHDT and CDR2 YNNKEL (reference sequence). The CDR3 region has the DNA TGTGCCAGCAGCCAGACACCCACGGAAGCGAAAGCGGGAGTGTTTCCAGATACGCAGTATTTT. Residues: CASSQTPTEAKAGVFPDTQYF.

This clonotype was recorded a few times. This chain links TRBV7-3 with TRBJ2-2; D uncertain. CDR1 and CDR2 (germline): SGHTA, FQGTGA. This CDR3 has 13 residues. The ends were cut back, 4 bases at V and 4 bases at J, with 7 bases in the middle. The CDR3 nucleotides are TGTGCCAGCAGCTCTCGGGCCACCGGGGAGCTGTTTTTT. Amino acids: CASSSRATGELFF.

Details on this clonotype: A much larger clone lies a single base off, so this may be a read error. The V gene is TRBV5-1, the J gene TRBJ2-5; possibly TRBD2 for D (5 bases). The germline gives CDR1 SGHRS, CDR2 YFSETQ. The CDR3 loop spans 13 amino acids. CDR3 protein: CASSVEMGEPQYF. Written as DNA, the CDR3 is TGCGCCAGCAGCGTAGAAATGGGAGAGCCCCAGTACTTC. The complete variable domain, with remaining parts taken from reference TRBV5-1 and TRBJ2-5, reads KAGVTQTPRYLIKTRGQQVTLSCSPISGHRSVSWYQQTPGQGLQFLFEYFSETQRNKGNFPGRFSGRQFSNSRSEMNVSTLELGDSALYLCASSVEMGEPQYFGPGTRLLVL.

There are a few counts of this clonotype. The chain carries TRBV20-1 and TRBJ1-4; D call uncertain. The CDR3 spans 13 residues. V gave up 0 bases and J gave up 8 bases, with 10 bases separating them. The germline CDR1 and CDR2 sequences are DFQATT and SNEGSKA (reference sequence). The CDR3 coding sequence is TGCAGTGCTAGAGAATTGATGGGGGAAAAACTGTTTTTT. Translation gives CSARELMGEKLFF.

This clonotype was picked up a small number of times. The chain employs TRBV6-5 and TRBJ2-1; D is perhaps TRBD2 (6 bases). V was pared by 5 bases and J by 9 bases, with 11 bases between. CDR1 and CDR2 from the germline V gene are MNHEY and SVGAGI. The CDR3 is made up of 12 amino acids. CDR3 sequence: CASSQMGGEQFF. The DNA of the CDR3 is TGTGCCAGCAGTCAGATGGGGGGTGAGCAGTTCTTC.

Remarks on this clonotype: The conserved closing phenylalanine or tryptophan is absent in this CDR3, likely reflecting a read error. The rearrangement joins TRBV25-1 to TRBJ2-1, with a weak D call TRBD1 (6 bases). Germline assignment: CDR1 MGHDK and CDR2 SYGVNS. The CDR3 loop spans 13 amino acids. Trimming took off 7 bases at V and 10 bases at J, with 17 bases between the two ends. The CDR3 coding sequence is TGTGCCAGCACCTCAATCGACAGGCACGAGCAGTTCTGC. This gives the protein CASTSIDRHEQFC.

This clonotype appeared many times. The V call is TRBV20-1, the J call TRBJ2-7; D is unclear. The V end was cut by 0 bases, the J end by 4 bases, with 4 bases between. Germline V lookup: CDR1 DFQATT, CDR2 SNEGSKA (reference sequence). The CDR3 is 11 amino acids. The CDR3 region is CSAREAYEQYF. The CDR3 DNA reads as TGCAGTGCTAGAGAGGCTTACGAGCAGTACTTC.

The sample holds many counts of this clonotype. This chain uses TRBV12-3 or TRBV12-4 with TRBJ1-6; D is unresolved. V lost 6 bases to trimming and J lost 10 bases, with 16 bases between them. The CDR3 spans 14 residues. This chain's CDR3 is CASSLRLERSPLHF. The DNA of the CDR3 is TGTGCCAGCAGCCTTCGTCTCGAAAGGTCACCCCTCCACTTT.

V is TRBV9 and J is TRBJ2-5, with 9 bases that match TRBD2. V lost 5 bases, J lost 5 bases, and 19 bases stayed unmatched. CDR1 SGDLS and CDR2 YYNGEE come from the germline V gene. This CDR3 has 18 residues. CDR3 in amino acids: CASSSEPGLALGGETQYF. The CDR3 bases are TGTGCCAGCAGTTCAGAACCGGGACTAGCATTGGGTGGCGAGACCCAGTACTTC.

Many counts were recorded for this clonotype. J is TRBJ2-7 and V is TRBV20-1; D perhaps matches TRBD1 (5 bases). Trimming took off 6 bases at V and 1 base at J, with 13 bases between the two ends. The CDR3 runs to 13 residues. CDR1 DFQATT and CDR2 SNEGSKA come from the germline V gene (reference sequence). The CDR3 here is CSAGASLSYEQYF. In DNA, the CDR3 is TGCAGTGCAGGGGCTTCACTATCCTACGAGCAGTACTTC.